This T cell receptor beta chain was observed in a study of CDR3 diversity in severe acne. Trimming took 6 bases from V and 0 from J, leaving 14 bases between them. Looked up from germline, CDR1 is PRHDT and CDR2 is FYEKMQ (reference sequence). The CDR3 covers 15 residues. This clonotype was seen ten or more times. TCRdb itself ran the PCR reads through MiXCR, one entry per CDR3 protein. The sample yields over 90,000 distinct CDR3 sequences, about half seen once. The sequencing sample was made of blood. The receptor comes from a male donor with acne. This chain uses TRBV13 with TRBJ1-1, with D possibly being TRBD1 (6 bases). The CDR3 sequence: CASSSAGEMNTEAFF. The DNA for the CDR3 is TGTGCCAGCAGTAGCGCAGGGGAAATGAACACTGAAGCTTTCTTT.